The present T cell receptor (beta chain) was sequenced within a study of vaccination effects on CD4 cells after COVID-19. Study as a whole: Participants received two doses of either the BNT162b2 or mRNA-1273 vaccine.

Study outcomes and limitations: After vaccination of healthy people, only 1 of 255 vaccine-induced clones cross-reacted with common cold coronaviruses. Marked clonal contraction of infection- and vaccine-induced clones was seen late after vaccination.

Comment on this clone: Its antigen is currently unknown.

Under the ViraFEST assay, PBMC were stimulated with viral peptide pools so that antigen-specific CD4+ T cells expanded. Sequencing was performed afterwards. Following 10 days of culture, CD4+ T cells were isolated. Recipients of the vaccine had no prior SARS-CoV-2 infection and negative nucleocapsid antibodies. Method: immunoSEQ multiplex PCR; TCRdb's copy keeps in-frame clones and lacks some. The table includes about 55,000 clones, roughly 70% detected once. Trimming removed 4 bases from V and 4 bases from J, with 17 bases in between. The CDR3 contains 15 residues. The germline V gene has CDR1 SGHRS and CDR2 YFSETQ.

This chain uses TRBV5-1 with TRBJ2-5; D is perhaps TRBD2 (7 bases). The sequences come from CD4+ T cells from PBMCs cultured with SARS-CoV-2 spike peptides, collected before COVID-19 vaccination. The receptor's source is a human donor who received a COVID-19 vaccine. CDR3 DNA: TGCGCCAGCAGCCAAAATAAGGGGGGGAGAGAGACCCAGTACTTC. Protein product: CASSQNKGGRETQYF.